The 5 T cell receptor beta chains given below trace back to one sample, sequenced in a study of human versus mouse CDR3 diversity and MHC coevolution. The data were produced by immunoSEQ multiplex PCR, yet TCRdb's version contains in-frame clones alone and is incomplete. The sample consists of tens of thousands of clones, roughly 94% of them appearing once. Sequencing was done on a sample of naive CD4+ T cells from blood. As for subset: CD45RO-negative CD62L-positive naive CD4 T cells. Receptors were obtained from a person in their sixties or seventies in good health.

The V and J genes are TRBV29-1 and TRBJ1-4; 10 bases agree with TRBD1. The CDR3 is 15 residues long. Germline values: CDR1 SQVTM, CDR2 ANQGSEA. V lost 7 bases and J lost 8; bases outside the gene matches: 13. The CDR3 region has the DNA TGCAGCGCCTCCGGACGGGACAGGGGTAACGAAAAACTGTTTTTT. Translated, it gives CSASGRDRGNEKLFF. Based on the CDR3 plus reference TRBV29-1 and TRBJ1-4, the full variable domain is SAVISQKPSRDICQRGTSLTIQCQVDSQVTMMFWYRQQPGQSLTLIATANQGSEATYESGFVIDKFPISRPNLTFSTLTVSNMSPEDSSIYLCSASGRDRGNEKLFFGSGTQLSVL.

CDR3 protein: CAWSVEPTQYF. The CDR3 nucleotides are TGTGCCTGGAGTGTAGAGCCGACCCAGTACTTC. V gene TRBV30 combines with J gene TRBJ2-5; D is uncertain. The CDR3 contains 11 residues. CDR1 is GTSNPN, CDR2 SVGIG, per germline (reference sequence). Trimming cost V 0 bases and J 7 bases, with 6 bases left between them. Full variable domain (missing parts from reference TRBV30 and TRBJ2-5): SQTIHQWPATLVQPVGSPLSLECTVEGTSNPNLYWYRQAAGRGLQLLFYSVGIGQISSEVPQNLSASRPQDRQFILSSKKLLLSDSGFYLCAWSVEPTQYFGPGTRLLVL.

The chain carries TRBV4-1 and TRBJ2-1, with TRBD2 identical over 10 bases. V was pared by 0 bases and J by 8 bases, with 16 bases of the junction left unmatched. The length of the CDR3 is 19 residues. Per germline, CDR1 MGHRA and CDR2 YSYEKL. CDR3 amino acids: CASSQDRTSGGSLMDEQFF. CDR3 nucleotides: TGCGCCAGCAGCCAAGATAGGACTAGCGGTGGGTCTTTGATGGATGAGCAGTTCTTC.

This clone was picked up one time. The rearrangement joins TRBV7-2 to TRBJ2-3; D is possibly TRBD2 (7 bases). The V end was cut by 3 bases, the J end by 4 bases, with 14 bases between. The CDR3 runs to 15 residues. Germline values: CDR1 SGHTA, CDR2 FQGNSA. CDR3 residues: CASSLGGLGADTQYF. The CDR3 nucleotides are TGTGCCAGCAGCTTGGGGGGGCTAGGTGCAGATACGCAGTATTTT.

The genes are TRBV7-6 and TRBJ1-1; D possibly corresponds to TRBD1 (6 bases). The CDR3 length is 13 residues. In germline, CDR1 is SGHVS, CDR2 FNYEAQ. Deletions cut 3 bases from V and 4 bases from J, with 9 bases between. CDR3 in amino acids: CASSLVRGTEAFF. In DNA, the CDR3 is TGTGCCAGCAGCTTGGTCAGGGGCACTGAAGCTTTCTTT. The whole variable domain, filled in from reference TRBV7-6 and TRBJ1-1, reads GAGVSQSPRYKVTKRGQDVALRCDPISGHVSLYWYRQALGQGPEFLTYFNYEAQQDKSGLPNDRFSAERPEGSISTLTIQRTEQRDSAMYRCASSLVRGTEAFFGQGTRLTVV.